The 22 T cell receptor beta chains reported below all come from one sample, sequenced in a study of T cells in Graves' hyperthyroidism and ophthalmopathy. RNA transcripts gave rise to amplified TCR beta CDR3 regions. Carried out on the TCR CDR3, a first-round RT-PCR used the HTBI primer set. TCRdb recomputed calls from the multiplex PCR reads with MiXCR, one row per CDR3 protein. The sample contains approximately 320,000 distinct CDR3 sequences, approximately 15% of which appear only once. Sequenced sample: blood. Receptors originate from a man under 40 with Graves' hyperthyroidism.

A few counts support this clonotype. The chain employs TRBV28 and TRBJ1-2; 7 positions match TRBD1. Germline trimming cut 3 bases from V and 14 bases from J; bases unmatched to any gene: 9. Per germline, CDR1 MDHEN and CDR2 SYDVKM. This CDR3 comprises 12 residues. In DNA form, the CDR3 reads TGTGCCAGCAGTTTTCCCGGGACAGCTTATACCTTC. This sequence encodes CASSFPGTAYTF.

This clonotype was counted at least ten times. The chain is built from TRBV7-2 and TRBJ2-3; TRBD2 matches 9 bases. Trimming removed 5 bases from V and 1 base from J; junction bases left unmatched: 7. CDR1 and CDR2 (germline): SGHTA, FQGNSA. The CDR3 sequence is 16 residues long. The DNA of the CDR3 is TGTGCCAGCAGCGGCCGGCCTAGCGGGGGCACAGATACGCAGTATTTT. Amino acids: CASSGRPSGGTDTQYF. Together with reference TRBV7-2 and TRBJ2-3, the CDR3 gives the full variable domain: GAGVSQSPSNKVTEKGKDVELRCDPISGHTALYWYRQSLGQGLEFLIYFQGNSAPDKSGLPSDRFSAERTGGSVSTLTIQRTQQEDSAVYLCASSGRPSGGTDTQYFGPGTRLTVL.

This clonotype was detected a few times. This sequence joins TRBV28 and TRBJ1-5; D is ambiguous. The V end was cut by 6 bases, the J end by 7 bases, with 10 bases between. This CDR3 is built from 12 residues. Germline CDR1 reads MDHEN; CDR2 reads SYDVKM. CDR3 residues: CASSPVNQPQHF. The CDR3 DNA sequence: TGTGCCAGCAGCCCGGTGAACCAGCCCCAGCATTTT.

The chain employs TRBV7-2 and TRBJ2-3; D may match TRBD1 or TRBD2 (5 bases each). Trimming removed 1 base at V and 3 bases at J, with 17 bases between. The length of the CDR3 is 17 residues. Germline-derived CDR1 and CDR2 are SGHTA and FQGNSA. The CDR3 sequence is CASSLVSGQVRTDTQYF. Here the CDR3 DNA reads TGTGCCAGCAGCTTAGTCTCGGGGCAGGTTAGAACAGATACGCAGTATTTT.

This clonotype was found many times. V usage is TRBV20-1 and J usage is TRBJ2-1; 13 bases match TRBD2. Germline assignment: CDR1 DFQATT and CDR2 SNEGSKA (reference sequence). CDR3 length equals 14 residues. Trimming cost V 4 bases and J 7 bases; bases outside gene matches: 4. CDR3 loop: CSAIGTSGTNEQFF. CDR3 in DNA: TGCAGTGCTATAGGGACTAGCGGGACAAATGAGCAGTTCTTC.

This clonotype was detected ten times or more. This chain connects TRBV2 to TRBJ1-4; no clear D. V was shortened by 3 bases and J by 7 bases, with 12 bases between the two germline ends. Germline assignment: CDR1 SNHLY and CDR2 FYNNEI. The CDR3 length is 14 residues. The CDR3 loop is CASSEESGAEKLFF. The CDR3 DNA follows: TGTGCCAGCAGTGAGGAGTCAGGAGCTGAAAAACTGTTTTTT. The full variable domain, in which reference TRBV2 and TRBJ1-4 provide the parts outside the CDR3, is EPEVTQTPSHQVTQMGQEVILRCVPISNHLYFYWYRQILGQKVEFLVSFYNNEISEKSEIFDDQFSVERPDGSNFTLKIRSTKLEDSAMYFCASSEESGAEKLFFGSGTQLSVL.

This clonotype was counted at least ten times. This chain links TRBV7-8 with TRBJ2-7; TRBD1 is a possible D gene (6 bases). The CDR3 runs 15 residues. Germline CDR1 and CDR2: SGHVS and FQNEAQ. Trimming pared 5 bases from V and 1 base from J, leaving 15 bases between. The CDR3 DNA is TGTGCCAGCAGCCTGTACAGGGCGAGGTCCTACGAGCAGTACTTC. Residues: CASSLYRARSYEQYF.

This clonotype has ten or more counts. CDR3 loop: CASSFLGRGAEAFF. As DNA, the CDR3 is TGTGCCAGCAGTTTTCTCGGACGGGGCGCTGAAGCTTTCTTT. The V call is TRBV27, the J call TRBJ1-1; possible D gene TRBD1, 5 bases. This CDR3 has 14 amino acids. Germline CDR1 reads MNHEY; CDR2 reads SMNVEV (reference sequence). V was shortened by 3 bases and J by 6 bases, with 14 bases between the two germline ends.

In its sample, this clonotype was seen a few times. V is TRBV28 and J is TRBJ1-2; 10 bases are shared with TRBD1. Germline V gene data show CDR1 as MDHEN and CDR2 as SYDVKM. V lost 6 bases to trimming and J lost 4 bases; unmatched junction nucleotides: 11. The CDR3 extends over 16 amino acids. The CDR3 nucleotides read TGTGCCAGCAGACTGGTGGGACAGGGGACCTTCTATGGCTACACCTTC. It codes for CASRLVGQGTFYGYTF.

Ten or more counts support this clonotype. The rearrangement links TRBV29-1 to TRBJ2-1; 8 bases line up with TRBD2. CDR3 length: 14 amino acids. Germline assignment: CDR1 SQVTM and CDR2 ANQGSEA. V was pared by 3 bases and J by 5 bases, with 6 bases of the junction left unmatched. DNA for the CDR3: TGCAGCGTTGACAGGCTAGCGGGCAACAATGAGCAGTTCTTC. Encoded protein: CSVDRLAGNNEQFF.

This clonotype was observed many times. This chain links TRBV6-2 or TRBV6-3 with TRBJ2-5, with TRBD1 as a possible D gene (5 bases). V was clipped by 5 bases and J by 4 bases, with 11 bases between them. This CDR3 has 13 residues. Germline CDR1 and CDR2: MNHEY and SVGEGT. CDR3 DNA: TGTGCCAGCAGTCCCAGGGATCCAGAGACCCAGTACTTC. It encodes CASSPRDPETQYF.

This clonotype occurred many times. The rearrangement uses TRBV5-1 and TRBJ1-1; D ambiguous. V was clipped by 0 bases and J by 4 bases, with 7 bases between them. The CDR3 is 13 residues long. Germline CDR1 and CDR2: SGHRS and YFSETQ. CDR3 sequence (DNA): TGCGCCAGCAGCTTGGTGGATTCCACTGAAGCTTTCTTT. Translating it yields CASSLVDSTEAFF.

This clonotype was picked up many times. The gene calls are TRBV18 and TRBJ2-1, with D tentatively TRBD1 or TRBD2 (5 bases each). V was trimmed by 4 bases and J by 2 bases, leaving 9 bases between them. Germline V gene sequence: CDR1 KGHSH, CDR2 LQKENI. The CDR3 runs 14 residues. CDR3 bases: TGTGCCAGCTCACGAGGGACCCCCTACAATGAGCAGTTCTTC. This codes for CASSRGTPYNEQFF. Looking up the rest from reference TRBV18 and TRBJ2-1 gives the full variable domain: NAGVMQNPRHLVRRRGQEARLRCSPMKGHSHVYWYRQLPEEGLKFMVYLQKENIIDESGMPKERFSAEFPKEGPSILRIQQVVRGDSAAYFCASSRGTPYNEQFFGPGTRLTVL.

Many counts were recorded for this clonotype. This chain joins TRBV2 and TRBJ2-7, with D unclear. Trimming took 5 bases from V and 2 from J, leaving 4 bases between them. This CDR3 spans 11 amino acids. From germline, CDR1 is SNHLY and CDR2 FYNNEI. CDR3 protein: CASSPAYEQYF. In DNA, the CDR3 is TGTGCCAGCAGTCCAGCCTACGAGCAGTACTTC.

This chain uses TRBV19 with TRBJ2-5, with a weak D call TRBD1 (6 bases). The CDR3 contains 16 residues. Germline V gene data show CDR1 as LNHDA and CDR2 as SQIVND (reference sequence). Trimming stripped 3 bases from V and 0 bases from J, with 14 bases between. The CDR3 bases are TGTGCCAGTAGTATCGTGGGGGCGAGGGACCAAGAGACCCAGTACTTC. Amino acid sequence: CASSIVGARDQETQYF.

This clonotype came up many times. CDR3 sequence reads: CASSPRQEPYNEQFF. CDR3 DNA: TGTGCCAGCAGCCCCCGACAGGAACCCTACAATGAGCAGTTCTTC. V is TRBV3-1 and J is TRBJ2-1; TRBD1 is a possible D gene (6 bases). The germline V and J ends were trimmed by 4 bases and 2 bases, with 12 bases remaining between them. The germline gives CDR1 LGHDT, CDR2 YNNKEL (reference sequence). This CDR3 has 15 residues.

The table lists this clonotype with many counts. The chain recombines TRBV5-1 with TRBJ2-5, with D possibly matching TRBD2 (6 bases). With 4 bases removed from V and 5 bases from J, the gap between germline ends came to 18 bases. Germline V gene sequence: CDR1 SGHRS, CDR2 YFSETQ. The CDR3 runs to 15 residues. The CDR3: CASSNPGTGRETQYF. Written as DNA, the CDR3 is TGCGCCAGCAGCAACCCCGGGACTGGGAGGGAGACCCAGTACTTC.

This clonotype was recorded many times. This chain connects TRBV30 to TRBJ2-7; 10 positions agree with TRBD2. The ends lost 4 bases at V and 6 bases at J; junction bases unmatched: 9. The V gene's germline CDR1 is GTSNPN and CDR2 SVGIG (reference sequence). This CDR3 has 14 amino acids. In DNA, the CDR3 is TGTGCCTGGACCAACCTAGCGGGGGCCTCCGAGCAGTACTTC. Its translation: CAWTNLAGASEQYF.

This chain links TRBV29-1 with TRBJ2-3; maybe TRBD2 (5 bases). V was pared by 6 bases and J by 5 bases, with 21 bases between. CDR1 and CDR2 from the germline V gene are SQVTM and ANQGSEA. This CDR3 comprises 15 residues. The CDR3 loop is CSVVPEGAGLDTQYF. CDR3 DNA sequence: TGCAGCGTGGTCCCCGAGGGTGCGGGTTTAGATACGCAGTATTTT.

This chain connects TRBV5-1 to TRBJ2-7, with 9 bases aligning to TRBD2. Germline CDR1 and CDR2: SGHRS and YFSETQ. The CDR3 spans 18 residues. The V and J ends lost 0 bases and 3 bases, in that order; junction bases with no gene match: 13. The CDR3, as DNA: TGCGCCAGCAGCTTGGATTGGCGGGAGGGCGCCCCCCTCTACGAGCAGTACTTC. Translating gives CASSLDWREGAPLYEQYF.

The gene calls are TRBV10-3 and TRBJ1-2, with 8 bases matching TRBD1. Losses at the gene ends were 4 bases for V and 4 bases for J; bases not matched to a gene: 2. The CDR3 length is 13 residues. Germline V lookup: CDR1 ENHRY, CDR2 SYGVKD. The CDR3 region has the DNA TGTGCCATCAGTGCAGGACAGGGCTATGGCTACACCTTC. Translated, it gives CAISAGQGYGYTF.

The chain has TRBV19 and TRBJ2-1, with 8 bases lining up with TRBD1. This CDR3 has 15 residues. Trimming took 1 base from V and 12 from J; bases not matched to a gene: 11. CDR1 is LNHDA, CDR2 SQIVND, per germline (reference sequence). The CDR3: CASSIGAGTGRGQFF. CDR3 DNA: TGTGCCAGTAGTATAGGTGCCGGGACAGGTCGCGGGCAGTTCTTC.